This is a list of T cell receptor beta chains from one sample in a study of CD8 T cells in Susac syndrome. TCRdb used MiXCR to reprocess the immunoSEQ multiplex PCR reads, holding one entry per CDR3 protein. The table has 400,000 to 550,000 distinct CDR3 sequences, 85% to 90% seen once; the top ten hold approximately 0.12%. Sequences were obtained from CD8+ T cells from PBMCs. These receptors came from a human donor with multiple sclerosis. The CDR3 runs from the conserved cysteine through the conserved F or W. A D gene is named only where the DNA matches it firmly. Not every row has a clone size; where given, it reads once, few, many or a size class.

V gene,J gene,clone size,D gene,CDR3 DNA,CDR3 protein
TRBV12-3/TRBV12-4,TRBJ1-1,-,-,TGTGCCAGCAGTTTAGTAGGGACGGGTAATAACACTGAAGCTTTCTTT,CASSLVGTGNNTEAFF
TRBV7-9,TRBJ2-1,once,TRBD2,TGTGCCAGCACCTTAGGGGGACTAGTCGTCAATGAGCAGTTCTTC,CASTLGGLVVNEQFF
TRBV7-6,TRBJ1-1,-,TRBD1,TGTGCCAGCAGCCTCCCGGGACAGGGGGAAACTGAAGCTTTCTTT,CASSLPGQGETEAFF
TRBV4-1,TRBJ1-2,-,TRBD1,TGCGCCAGCAGCCAAGGGACAGGGAACTCTGGCTACACCTTC,CASSQGTGNSGYTF
TRBV6-2/TRBV6-3,TRBJ1-2,few,-,TGTGCCAGCAGTTACGACAGGTTCGGTGGCTACACCTTC,CASSYDRFGGYTF
TRBV27,TRBJ1-2,-,TRBD1,TGTGCCAGCAGTTGGGGACAGGCTTATGGCTACACCTTC,CASSWGQAYGYTF
TRBV5-4,TRBJ2-7,-,TRBD2,TGTGCCAGCAGCCCAGTACTAGCGGGAGCCGAGCAGTACTTC,CASSPVLAGAEQYF
TRBV27,TRBJ2-7,-,TRBD2,TGTGCCAGCAGTTGGGCCAGCGGGAGGTCCTACGAGCAGTACTTC,CASSWASGRSYEQYF
TRBV30,TRBJ2-1,-,TRBD1,TGTGCCTGGGGACTCGGGACAGGGGGGTACAATGAGCAGTTCTTC,CAWGLGTGGYNEQFF
TRBV4-1,TRBJ2-7,-,TRBD2,TGCGCCAGCAGCCAAGACTCGACTAGCGGAACCTACGAGCAGTACTTC,CASSQDSTSGTYEQYF
TRBV2,TRBJ2-7,once,-,TGTGCCAGCAGTGACGTAGGGCCCAGATCCTACGAGCAGTACTTC,CASSDVGPRSYEQYF
TRBV30,TRBJ1-2,-,-,TGTGCCTGGGAGGTGACAGACAGTCCGAACTATGGCTACACCTTC,CAWEVTDSPNYGYTF
TRBV27,TRBJ2-7,-,TRBD1,TGTGCCAGCAGACGGACAGGGCCCTACGAGCAGTACTTC,CASRRTGPYEQYF
TRBV29-1,TRBJ2-7,once,-,TGCAGCCCAGTAGTCCGGGGGGAGCAGTACTTC,CSPVVRGEQYF
TRBV7-6,TRBJ1-5,-,TRBD1,TGTGCCAGCAGCTTAGGATGGGACAGGGATCAGCCCCAGCATTTT,CASSLGWDRDQPQHF
TRBV29-1,TRBJ1-2,-,-,TGCAGCGTTGATAGTCAGGGCGATGGCTACACCTTC,CSVDSQGDGYTF
TRBV28,TRBJ2-7,-,-,TGTGCCAGCAGTTTCCGGCTCAGTTCTGCCTACGAGCAGTACTTC,CASSFRLSSAYEQYF
TRBV12-3/TRBV12-4,TRBJ2-3,few,-,TGTGCCAGCAGTTTGGGACGGGGGGCCCCAGATACGCAGTATTTT,CASSLGRGAPDTQYF
TRBV5-6,TRBJ2-2,few,TRBD1,TGTGCCAGCAGCGCGGACAGGGGGGTGTGGACCGGGGAGCTGTTTTTT,CASSADRGVWTGELFF
TRBV30,TRBJ1-6,-,-,TGTGCCTGGAGCGGCTATAATTCACCCCTCCACTTT,CAWSGYNSPLHF
TRBV9,TRBJ1-2,-,-,TGTGCCAGTAACTCCCTGGGACTCCGCACCGCCGATAACTATGGCTACACCTTC,CASNSLGLRTADNYGYTF
TRBV30,TRBJ1-5,-,-,TGTGCCTGGATCCAGCAAAATCAGCCCCAGCATTTT,CAWIQQNQPQHF
TRBV13,TRBJ1-5,-,-,TGTGCCAGCAGCCAAGGGGAACGGGCCCAGCATTTT,CASSQGERAQHF
TRBV30,TRBJ2-7,-,-,TGTGCCTGGGCCCGGGGGCCGAGCTCCTACGAGCAGTACTTC,CAWARGPSSYEQYF
TRBV24-1,TRBJ2-3,-,TRBD1,TGTGCCACCAGTGATCAAGAGACAGGGGCGGATACGCAGTATTTT,CATSDQETGADTQYF
TRBV14,TRBJ1-4,-,-,TGTGCCAGCAGCCCTCGGGACGGTGAAAAACTGTTTTTT,CASSPRDGEKLFF
TRBV4-2,TRBJ2-6,-,-,TGTGCCAGCAGCCAAGATCAAGGTGCTGGGGCCAACGTCCTGACTTTC,CASSQDQGAGANVLTF
TRBV5-4,TRBJ2-7,-,TRBD1,TGTGCCAGCAGCCTTCTCTTGACAGGGGCGAGCTCCTACGAGCAGTACTTC,CASSLLLTGASSYEQYF
TRBV2,TRBJ1-5,-,TRBD1,TGTGCCAGCCCTCAATTCACGGACAGGGATGCCTGCAATCAGCCCCAGCATTTT,CASPQFTDRDACNQPQHF
TRBV7-9,TRBJ2-7,-,TRBD1,TGTGCCAGCAGCTTAGCGGTACAGGGGGCCGACGAGCAGTACTTC,CASSLAVQGADEQYF
TRBV9,TRBJ2-3,-,-,TGTGCCAGCAGCGTAGCCCCCGGAAACACAGATACGCAGTATTTT,CASSVAPGNTDTQYF
TRBV7-9,TRBJ1-1,once,-,TGTGCCAGCAGCCCTGTCAGCCCCGGGGGATTCATAACTGAAGCTTTCTTT,CASSPVSPGGFITEAFF
TRBV19,TRBJ2-2,-,-,TGTGCCAGTAGTGGTCCCCCCGGGGAACCCGGGGAGCTGTTTTTT,CASSGPPGEPGELFF
TRBV3-1,TRBJ1-2,-,TRBD1,TGTGCCAGCAGCCAAGATCCTCTAGGACAGGGGTTGACGGGCTACACCTTC,CASSQDPLGQGLTGYTF
TRBV28,TRBJ2-7,-,-,TGTGCCAGCAGTTGGGGGGTTTCACGCTCCTACGAGCAGTACTTC,CASSWGVSRSYEQYF